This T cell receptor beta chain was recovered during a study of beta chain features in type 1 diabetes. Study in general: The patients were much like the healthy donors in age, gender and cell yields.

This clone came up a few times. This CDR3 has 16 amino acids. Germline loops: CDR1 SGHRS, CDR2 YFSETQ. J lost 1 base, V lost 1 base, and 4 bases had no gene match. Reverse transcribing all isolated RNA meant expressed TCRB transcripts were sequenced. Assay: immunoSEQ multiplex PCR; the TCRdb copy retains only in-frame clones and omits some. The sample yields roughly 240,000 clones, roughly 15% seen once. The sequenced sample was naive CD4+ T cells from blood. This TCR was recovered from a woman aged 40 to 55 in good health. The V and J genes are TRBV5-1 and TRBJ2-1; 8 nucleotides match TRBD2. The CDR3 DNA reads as TGCGCCAGCAGCTTGCTGGCGGGGGGATCCTACAATGAGCAGTTCTTC. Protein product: CASSLLAGGSYNEQFF.